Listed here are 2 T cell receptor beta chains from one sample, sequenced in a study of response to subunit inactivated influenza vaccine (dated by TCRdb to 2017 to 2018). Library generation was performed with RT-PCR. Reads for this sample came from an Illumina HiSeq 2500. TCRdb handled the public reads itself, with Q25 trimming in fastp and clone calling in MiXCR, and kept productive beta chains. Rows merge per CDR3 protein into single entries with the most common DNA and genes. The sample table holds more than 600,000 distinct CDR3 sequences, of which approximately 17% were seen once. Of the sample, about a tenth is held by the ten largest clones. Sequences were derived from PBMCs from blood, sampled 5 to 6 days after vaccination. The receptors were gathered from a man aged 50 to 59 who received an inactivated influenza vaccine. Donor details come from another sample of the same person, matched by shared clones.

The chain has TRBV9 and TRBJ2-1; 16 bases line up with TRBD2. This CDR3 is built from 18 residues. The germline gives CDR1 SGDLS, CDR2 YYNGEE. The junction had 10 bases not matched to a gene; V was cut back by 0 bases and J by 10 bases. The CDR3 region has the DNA TGTGCCAGCAGCGTAGGGGGGACTAGCGGGAGGGCGCTAACAGAGCAGTTCTTC. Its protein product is CASSVGGTSGRALTEQFF.

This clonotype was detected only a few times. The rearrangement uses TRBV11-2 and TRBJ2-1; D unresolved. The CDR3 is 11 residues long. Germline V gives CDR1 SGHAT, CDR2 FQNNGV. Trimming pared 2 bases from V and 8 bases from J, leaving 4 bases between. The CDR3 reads CASSLFHEQFF. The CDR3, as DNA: TGTGCCAGCAGCTTATTCCATGAGCAGTTCTTC.